These T cell receptor beta chains were read from a single sample in a study of vaccination and CD4 T cells after COVID-19. Their antigens are not known. Each CDR3 protein is one row after TCRdb ran MiXCR on the PCR reads. The sample lists 15,000 or so distinct CDR3 sequences, less than 70% occurring once. Sequencing was done on a sample of CD4+ T cells from blood, cultured in vitro. Source of these receptors: a human donor who had recovered from COVID-19. Each CDR3 is given with its conserved first and last residue. Each record gives: clone size, D gene, J gene, V gene, CDR3 protein, CDR3 DNA. D genes are given only for firm matches. Size is stated for part of the rows, as once, few or many counts, or as a class when the clone is expanded.

-,-,TRBJ1-2,TRBV11-2,CASSFRVQGSFGYTF,TGTGCCAGCAGCTTTCGGGTACAGGGCTCGTTCGGCTACACCTTC
-,TRBD2,TRBJ2-2,TRBV24-1,CATSDQLAGGRTGELFF,TGTGCCACCAGTGATCAACTAGCGGGAGGCCGTACCGGGGAGCTGTTTTTT
-,-,TRBJ2-2,TRBV2,CASSPRGRRADTGELFF,TGTGCCAGCTCTCCCCGCGGCCGCCGTGCGGACACCGGGGAGCTGTTTTTT
medium-sized,TRBD1,TRBJ1-6,TRBV20-1,CSASDRGLSNSPLHF,TGCAGTGCTTCCGACAGGGGGCTAAGTAATTCACCCCTCCACTTT
few,-,TRBJ1-1,TRBV11-2,CASSVNRDFSEAFF,TGTGCCAGCAGCGTCAACAGGGATTTCTCCGAAGCTTTCTTT
-,TRBD1,TRBJ2-3,TRBV19,CATWTTGGSGDTQYF,TGTGCCACGTGGACCACAGGGGGCTCAGGAGATACGCAGTATTTT
few,TRBD2,TRBJ2-1,TRBV27,CASSRPQRGENEQFF,TGTGCCAGCAGTCGACCCCAGCGGGGTGAGAATGAGCAGTTCTTC
-,TRBD1,TRBJ1-5,TRBV6-1,CASIRQGAYQPQHF,TGTGCCAGCATAAGGCAGGGGGCTTATCAGCCCCAGCATTTT
-,TRBD2,TRBJ2-1,TRBV6-2/TRBV6-3,CASSYLLAGGPGEQFF,TGTGCCAGCAGTTACCTCCTAGCGGGAGGGCCGGGTGAGCAGTTCTTC
-,-,TRBJ2-2,TRBV20-1,CSATRDGNTGELFF,TGCAGTGCTACCCGGGACGGCAACACCGGGGAGCTGTTTTTT
-,-,TRBJ2-1,TRBV24-1,CATSATRVAYNEQFF,TGTGCCACCAGTGCGACCAGGGTGGCCTACAATGAGCAGTTCTTC
-,TRBD1,TRBJ1-2,TRBV5-1,CASSLRGQVYGYTF,TGCGCCAGCAGCCTCAGGGGGCAGGTCTATGGCTACACCTTC
-,TRBD1,TRBJ1-1,TRBV7-8,CASSLGRGRSTEAFF,TGTGCCAGCAGCTTAGGCAGGGGGCGTTCCACTGAAGCTTTCTTT
-,-,TRBJ1-2,TRBV20-1,CSARDPRWQANYGYTF,TGCAGTGCTAGAGATCCCCGTTGGCAGGCAAACTATGGCTACACCTTC
-,-,TRBJ2-5,TRBV7-2,CASSLVVSQETQYF,TGTGCCAGCAGCTTAGTGGTCAGCCAAGAGACCCAGTACTTC
-,TRBD1,TRBJ1-2,TRBV20-1,CSARRQGQSGYTF,TGCAGTGCTAGGCGACAGGGTCAGAGCGGCTACACCTTC
-,-,TRBJ2-3,TRBV11-2,CASSLDRHADTQYF,TGTGCCAGCAGCTTAGATCGACACGCGGATACGCAGTATTTT
-,TRBD1,TRBJ1-2,TRBV10-3,CAISRDSELAYTF,TGTGCCATCAGCCGGGACAGCGAACTCGCCTACACCTTC